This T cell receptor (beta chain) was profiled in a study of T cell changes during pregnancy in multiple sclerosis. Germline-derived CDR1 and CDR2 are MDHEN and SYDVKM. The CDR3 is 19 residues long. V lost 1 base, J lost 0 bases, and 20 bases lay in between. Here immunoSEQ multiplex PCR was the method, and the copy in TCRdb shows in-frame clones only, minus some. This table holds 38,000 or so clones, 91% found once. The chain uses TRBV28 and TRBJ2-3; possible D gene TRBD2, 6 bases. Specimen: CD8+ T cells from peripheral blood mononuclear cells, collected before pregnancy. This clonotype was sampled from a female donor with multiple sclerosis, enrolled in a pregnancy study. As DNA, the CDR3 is TGTGCCAGCAGTTTATCTCTCTCTTCTAGCGTAACTAGCACAGATACGCAGTATTTT. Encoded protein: CASSLSLSSSVTSTDTQYF.